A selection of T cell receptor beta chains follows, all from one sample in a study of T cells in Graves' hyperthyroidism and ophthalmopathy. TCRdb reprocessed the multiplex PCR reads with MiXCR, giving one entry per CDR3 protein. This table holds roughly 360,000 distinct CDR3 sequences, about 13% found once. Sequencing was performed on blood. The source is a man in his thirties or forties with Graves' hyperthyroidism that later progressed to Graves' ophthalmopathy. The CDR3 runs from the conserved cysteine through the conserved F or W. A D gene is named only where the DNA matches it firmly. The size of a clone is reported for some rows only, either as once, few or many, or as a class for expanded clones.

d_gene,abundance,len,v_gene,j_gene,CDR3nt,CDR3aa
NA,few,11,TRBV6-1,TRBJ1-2,TGTGCCAGCAGAGACATATATGGCTACACCTTC,CASRDIYGYTF
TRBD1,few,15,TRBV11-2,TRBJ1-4,TGTGCCAGCAGCCAAGGACAGGGACGTAATGAAAAACTGTTTTTT,CASSQGQGRNEKLFF
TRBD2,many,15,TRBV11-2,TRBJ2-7,TGTGCCAGCAGCCCCGGGACTAGCGGATCCTACGAGCAGTACTTC,CASSPGTSGSYEQYF
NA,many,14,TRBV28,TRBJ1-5,TGTGCCAGCAGTTTCGGGGCGGGGGGTCAGCCCCAGCATTTT,CASSFGAGGQPQHF
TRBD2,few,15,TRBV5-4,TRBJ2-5,TGTGCCAGCAGCTCACCAGCGGGGGGGGAAGAGACCCAGTACTTC,CASSSPAGGEETQYF
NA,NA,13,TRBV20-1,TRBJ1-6,TGCAGTGCTAGGGGGCCCTATAATTCACCCCTCCACTTT,CSARGPYNSPLHF
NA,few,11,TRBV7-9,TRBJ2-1,TGTGCCAGCAGTCGCGTGGATGAGCAGTTCTTC,CASSRVDEQFF
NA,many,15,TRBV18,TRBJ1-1,TGTGCCAGCTCACCACCGGGGGGGCAGGGCACTGAAGCTTTCTTT,CASSPPGGQGTEAFF
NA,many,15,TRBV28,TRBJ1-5,TGTGCCAGCAGTTTAATAGGTGGTGGGAATCAGCCCCAGCATTTT,CASSLIGGGNQPQHF
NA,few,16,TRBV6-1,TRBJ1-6,TGTGCCAGCTCTACCCCCCGTAATCTATATAATTCACCCCTCCACTTT,CASSTPRNLYNSPLHF
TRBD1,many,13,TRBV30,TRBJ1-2,TGTGCCTGGAGTGTGGGCAGGGGGGCTGGCTACACCTTC,CAWSVGRGAGYTF
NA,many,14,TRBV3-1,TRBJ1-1,TGTGCCAGCAGCCCTTCGAGGGGGGGCACTGAAGCTTTCTTT,CASSPSRGGTEAFF
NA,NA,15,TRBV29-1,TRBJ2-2,TGCAGCGTTGAGGGAACAGAAAGGAACACCGGGGAGCTGTTTTTT,CSVEGTERNTGELFF
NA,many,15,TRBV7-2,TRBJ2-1,TGTGCCAGCACCCCCACAGGAGCCCATTACAATGAGCAGTTCTTC,CASTPTGAHYNEQFF
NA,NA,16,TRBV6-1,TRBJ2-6,TGTGCCAGCACTCGACGGGGTGGCCTTGGGGCCAACGTCCTGACTTTC,CASTRRGGLGANVLTF
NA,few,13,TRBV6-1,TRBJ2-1,TGTGCCAGCGGAATTAGCTCCTACAATGAGCAGTTCTTC,CASGISSYNEQFF
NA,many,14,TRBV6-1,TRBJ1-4,TGTGCCAGCAGTCCAAGGGACACATTTGAAAAACTGTTTTTT,CASSPRDTFEKLFF
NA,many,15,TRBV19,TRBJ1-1,TGTGCCAGTAGTACCCTCGCGCAGGGCAACACTGAAGCTTTCTTT,CASSTLAQGNTEAFF
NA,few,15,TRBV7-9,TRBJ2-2,TGTGCCAGCAGCTTAGTAGTTTCGAACACCGGGGAGCTGTTTTTT,CASSLVVSNTGELFF
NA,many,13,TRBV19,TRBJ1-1,TGTGCCAGTAGTGCGACCCAGGCCAGTGAAGCTTTCTTT,CASSATQASEAFF
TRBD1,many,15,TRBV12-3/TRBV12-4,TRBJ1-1,TGTGCCAGCACCCCCGAGAGGGGGCGGAACACTGAAGCTTTCTTT,CASTPERGRNTEAFF
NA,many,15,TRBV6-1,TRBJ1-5,TGTGCCAGCAGTGAAGGTGTCACCAGCAATCAGCCCCAGCATTTT,CASSEGVTSNQPQHF
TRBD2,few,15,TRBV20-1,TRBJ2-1,TGCAGTGCCCGAGCGGGGGGCCATCAATTGAATGAGCAGTTCTTC,CSARAGGHQLNEQFF
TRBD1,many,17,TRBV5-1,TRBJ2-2,TGCGCCAGCAGCTCCCCTCGGACAGGGAAGAACACCGGGGAGCTGTTTTTT,CASSSPRTGKNTGELFF
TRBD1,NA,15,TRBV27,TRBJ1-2,TGTGCCAGCAGTTTAACACCCTCGACAGGGAGCGGCTACACCTTC,CASSLTPSTGSGYTF
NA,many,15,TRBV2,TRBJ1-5,TGTGCCAGCAGTTCAGGATCAGGGACCAATCAGCCCCAGCATTTT,CASSSGSGTNQPQHF
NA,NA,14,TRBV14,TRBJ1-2,TGTGCCAGCAGCCATTCGAGGGCCAACTATGGCTACACCTTC,CASSHSRANYGYTF
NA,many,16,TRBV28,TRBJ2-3,TGTGCCAGCAGCTCCCTCTGGGGGGCAACCACAGATACGCAGTATTTT,CASSSLWGATTDTQYF
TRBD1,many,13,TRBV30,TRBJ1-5,TGTGCCTGGAGTACCGGACAGGATCAGCCCCAGCATTTT,CAWSTGQDQPQHF
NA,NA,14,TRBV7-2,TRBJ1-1,TGTGCCAGCAGCGGGGGGACTGTCAACACTGAAGCTTTCTTT,CASSGGTVNTEAFF
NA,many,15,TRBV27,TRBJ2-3,TGTGCCAGCAGTTTCTCAGGGGATGCGGCAGATACGCAGTATTTT,CASSFSGDAADTQYF
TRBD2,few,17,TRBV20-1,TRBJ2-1,TGCAGTGCCCTGCGGGGGGACGAAGTGAGCTCCTACAATGAGCAGTTCTTC,CSALRGDEVSSYNEQFF
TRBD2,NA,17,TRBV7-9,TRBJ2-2,TGTGCCAGCAGCACCTACAGACTAGCGGGGAACACCGGGGAGCTGTTTTTT,CASSTYRLAGNTGELFF
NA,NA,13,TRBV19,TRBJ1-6,TGTGCCAGCCAAGACAGTCATAACTCACCCCTCCACTTT,CASQDSHNSPLHF
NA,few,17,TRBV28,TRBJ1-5,TGTGCCAGCAGTTTTGGTGTAGAGGTCTATAGCAATCAGCCCCAGCATTTT,CASSFGVEVYSNQPQHF
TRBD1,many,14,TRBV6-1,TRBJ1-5,TGTGCCAGCAGGGACAGGGAAAAGGGTCAGCCCCAGCATTTT,CASRDREKGQPQHF
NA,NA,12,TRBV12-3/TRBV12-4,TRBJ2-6,TGTGCCAGCAGTCCGGACAGTGATGTCCTGACTTTC,CASSPDSDVLTF
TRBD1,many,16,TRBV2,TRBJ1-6,TGTGCCAGCAACCTCCACGGGGACAGTGATAATTCACCCCTCCACTTT,CASNLHGDSDNSPLHF
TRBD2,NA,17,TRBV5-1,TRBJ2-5,TGCGCCAGCAGCCCGGGTAATAGCGGGGCCTTCCAAGAGACCCAGTACTTC,CASSPGNSGAFQETQYF
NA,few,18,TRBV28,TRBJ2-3,TGTGCCAGCAGTTTAGTTCGCGCGGGGCTAGTCGGGACAGATACGCAGTATTTT,CASSLVRAGLVGTDTQYF
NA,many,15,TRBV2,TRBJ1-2,TGTGCCAGCAGTGAATCCGGCAGCTATAACTATGGCTACACCTTC,CASSESGSYNYGYTF
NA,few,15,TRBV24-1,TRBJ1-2,TGTGCCACCAGTGATTCGTGGACGCTGTTTGCGGGCTACACCTTC,CATSDSWTLFAGYTF
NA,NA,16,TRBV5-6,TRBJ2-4,TGTGCCAGCAGCATCTGGACAGTCCTGGGGAAAAACATTCAGTACTTC,CASSIWTVLGKNIQYF
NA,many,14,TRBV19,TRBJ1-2,TGTGCCAGTAGTATAGAGCGACAGACGAGTGGCTACACCTTC,CASSIERQTSGYTF
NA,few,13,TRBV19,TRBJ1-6,TGTGCCAGTAGTTTTTGGGTGAATTCACCCCTCCACTTT,CASSFWVNSPLHF
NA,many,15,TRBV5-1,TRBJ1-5,TGCGCCAGCAGCTTGGTGGGAGATAGCAATCAGCCCCAGCATTTT,CASSLVGDSNQPQHF
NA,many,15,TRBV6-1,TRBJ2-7,TGTGCCAGCAGTGAAGAGGAGGGGGAGTTCTACGAGCAGTACTTC,CASSEEEGEFYEQYF
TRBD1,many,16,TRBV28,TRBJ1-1,TGTGCCAGCAGTTTATGGCCTGCCACAGGGGGAACTGAAGCTTTCTTT,CASSLWPATGGTEAFF
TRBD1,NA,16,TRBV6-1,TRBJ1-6,TGTGCCAGCAGGTGGGGGACAGGGGCCTATAATTCACCCCTCCACTTT,CASRWGTGAYNSPLHF
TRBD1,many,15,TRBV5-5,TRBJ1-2,TGTGCCAGCAGGTCGGGACAGGGGGCGAACTATGGCTACACCTTC,CASRSGQGANYGYTF
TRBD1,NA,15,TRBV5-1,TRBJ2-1,TGCGCCAGCAGCTGGGGGGGACAGGGGGCGAGTGAGCAGTTCTTC,CASSWGGQGASEQFF
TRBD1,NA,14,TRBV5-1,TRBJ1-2,TGCGCCAGCAGCGAGGGACAGGGAGTTGGCGGCTACACCTTC,CASSEGQGVGGYTF